The 15 T cell receptor beta chains below all came from one sample that was sequenced in a study of cytotoxic CD8 clonotypes in ibrutinib-treated CLL. Clones were read by immunoSEQ multiplex PCR, and TCRdb kept only the in-frame ones, dropping some. Counted here are approximately 190,000 clones, 70% occurring once; the ten biggest clones make up roughly 5.8%. The sequencing used PBMCs, collected after 12 months of ibrutinib treatment. All receptors derive from a human donor with chronic lymphocytic leukemia.

The chain recombines TRBV12-5 with TRBJ2-7; 9 nucleotides line up with TRBD1. The CDR3 consists of 15 residues. Germline CDR1 and CDR2: LGHNT and FRNRAP. V lost 0 bases, J lost 4 bases, and 4 bases stayed unmatched. CDR3 protein: CASGLVGTGRYEQYF. CDR3 DNA sequence: TGTGCTAGTGGTTTGGTAGGGACAGGGAGGTACGAGCAGTACTTC.

The chain has TRBV5-1 and TRBJ2-3; 13 bases fit TRBD2. The CDR3 has 18 amino acids. V lost 0 bases, J lost 1 base, and 5 bases stayed unmatched. Germline-derived CDR1 and CDR2 are SGHRS and YFSETQ. CDR3 protein: CASSLGTSGRGGTDTQYF. CDR3 DNA sequence: TGCGCCAGCAGCTTGGGGACTAGCGGGAGAGGGGGCACAGATACGCAGTATTTT.

This chain links TRBV2 with TRBJ2-7; perhaps TRBD1 as D (5 bases). The CDR3 has 14 amino acids. V lost 7 bases and J lost 1, with 14 bases in between. Germline lookup yields CDR1 SNHLY and CDR2 FYNNEI. The DNA of the CDR3 is TGTGCCAGCACTGTGGCAGGGTCGTCCTACGAGCAGTACTTC. Its translation is CASTVAGSSYEQYF.

The sample holds many counts of this clone. J is TRBJ1-2 and V is TRBV27; D uncertain. The germline V gene has CDR1 MNHEY and CDR2 SMNVEV (reference sequence). The CDR3 has 12 residues. The V gene lost 6 bases and the J gene lost 1 base, with 6 bases spanning the gap. CDR3 nucleotide sequence: TGTGCCAGCAGCACGGGTAACTATGGCTACACCTTC. Protein sequence: CASSTGNYGYTF.

This clone showed up just a few times. The J gene is TRBJ1-2, the V gene TRBV6-1; D perhaps matches TRBD1 (5 bases). The CDR3 spans 14 residues. Trimming left V 6 bases short and J 2 bases short, with 13 bases between. Germline V lookup: CDR1 MNHNS, CDR2 SASEGT. CDR3 DNA: TGTGCCAGCAGAGGGGATCTCGGGAACTATGGCTACACCTTC. This encodes CASRGDLGNYGYTF.

V and J are TRBV5-7 and TRBJ1-5, with 8 bases identical to TRBD1. TRBV5-7 is marked as an open reading frame, function uncertain. V trimming: 1 base; J trimming: 1 base; junction bases outside the gene matches: 10. CDR3 size: 18 residues. CDR3 in amino acids: CASSLLGQAIQSNQPQHF. The CDR3 region has the DNA TGTGCCAGCAGCTTGTTGGGACAGGCGATTCAGAGCAATCAGCCCCAGCATTTT.

The rearrangement joins TRBV2 to TRBJ2-5; TRBD2 aligns across 8 bases. V trimming: 4 bases; J trimming: 4 bases; junction bases outside the gene matches: 2. CDR3 length equals 13 residues. Per the germline V gene, CDR1 is SNHLY and CDR2 is FYNNEI. CDR3 sequence (DNA): TGTGCCAGCAGTGGAGGACTAGCAGAGACCCAGTACTTC. It translates to CASSGGLAETQYF.

This clone was seen more than once but under ten times. The J gene is TRBJ2-7, the V gene TRBV7-9, with D maybe TRBD1 (6 bases). V lost 8 bases and J 5 bases, leaving 13 bases between the germline ends. The germline V gene has CDR1 SEHNR and CDR2 FQNEAQ (reference sequence). The CDR3 runs 12 residues. CDR3 DNA sequence: TGTGCCAGCGGCGGCAGGGGCCACGAGCAGTACTTC. Protein sequence: CASGGRGHEQYF.

This chain uses TRBV9 with TRBJ2-1, with D unresolved. The V gene's germline CDR1 is SGDLS and CDR2 YYNGEE. V was trimmed by 3 bases and J by 8 bases, leaving 9 bases between them. CDR3 length equals 12 residues. CDR3 loop: CASSEGWDEQFF. Here the CDR3 DNA reads TGTGCCAGCAGCGAGGGTTGGGATGAGCAGTTCTTC.

This chain connects TRBV4-2 to TRBJ2-1; 10 bases fit TRBD2. The CDR3 is 16 residues long. CDR1 and CDR2 from the germline V gene are LGHNA and YNFKEQ. V gave up 3 bases and J gave up 5 bases; unmatched junction bases: 7. CDR3 nucleotides: TGTGCCAGCAGCCACTTAACTAGCGGGATGGACAATGAGCAGTTCTTC. It translates to CASSHLTSGMDNEQFF.

V and J are TRBV20-1 and TRBJ2-1, with D perhaps matching TRBD2 (7 bases). Germline V CDR1 and CDR2: DFQATT, SNEGSKA (reference sequence). The CDR3 loop spans 10 amino acids. CDR3 protein: CRGGQNEQFF. The CDR3 DNA reads TGCAGGGGGGGGCAGAATGAGCAGTTCTTC.

The chain has TRBV7-2 and TRBJ1-1; 9 nucleotides align to TRBD1. V lost 1 base and J lost 4; bases outside the gene matches: 7. The germline CDR1 and CDR2 sequences are SGHTA and FQGNSA. The CDR3 length is 16 residues. The CDR3 sequence is CASSLVGTGYGTEAFF. The DNA of the CDR3 is TGTGCCAGCAGCTTAGTCGGGACAGGGTACGGCACTGAAGCTTTCTTT.

This clone occurred once. The chain uses TRBV5-5 and TRBJ1-5; D is ambiguous. Germline CDR1 is SGHKS and CDR2 is YYEKEE (reference sequence). CDR3 size: 14 residues. V lost 2 bases and J lost 6, with 12 bases in between. CDR3 nucleotides: TGTGCCAGCAGCTTCGGATCCTACGGTCAGCCCCAGCATTTT. It yields the protein CASSFGSYGQPQHF.

At least ten counts were recorded for this clone. The V and J genes are TRBV9 and TRBJ1-1; D unresolved. V was clipped by 3 bases and J by 4 bases, with 4 bases between them. The CDR3 loop spans 11 amino acids. Germline-derived CDR1 and CDR2 are SGDLS and YYNGEE. As DNA, the CDR3 is TGTGCCAGCAGCGGAGGCACTGAAGCTTTCTTT. Translated: CASSGGTEAFF.

J is TRBJ2-1 and V is TRBV6-6; 10 nucleotides agree with TRBD2. Germline values: CDR1 MNHNY, CDR2 SVGAGI (reference sequence). The CDR3 runs to 16 residues. The V and J ends lost 4 bases and 4 bases, in that order; junction bases with no gene match: 7. CDR3 loop: CASSLTAGGGYNEQFF. In nucleotides, the CDR3 is TGTGCCAGCAGTTTGACAGCGGGAGGGGGTTACAATGAGCAGTTCTTC.